This T cell receptor (beta chain) was profiled in a study of T cells in Graves' hyperthyroidism and ophthalmopathy. Trimming left V 2 bases short and J 3 bases short, with 14 bases between. Per germline, CDR1 MDHEN and CDR2 SYDVKM. This CDR3 has 15 amino acids. Researchers took RNA transcripts and amplified the TCR beta CDR3 regions from them. Using the HTBI primer set, a first-round RT-PCR was run on the TCR CDR3. TCRdb analysed the multiplex PCR reads with MiXCR anew, one entry per CDR3 protein. The table shows about 380,000 distinct CDR3 sequences, with around 13% occurring only once. This clonotype has at least ten counts.

The sequence came from a woman aged 25 to 45 with Graves' ophthalmopathy. The chain links TRBV28 to TRBJ2-7; tentative D call: TRBD2 (5 bases). Source material: blood. The CDR3 loop reads CASSLKRPRDYEQYF. CDR3 coding DNA: TGTGCCAGCAGTTTAAAAAGACCTCGGGACTACGAGCAGTACTTC.